These 25 T cell receptor beta chains came from one sample sequenced in a study of blood T cell repertoires in COVID-19. The protocol was immunoSEQ multiplex PCR, while the TCRdb copy is restricted to in-frame clones and leaves out a portion. The sample carries under 150,000 clones, 70% to 90% recorded once. The specimen sequenced was peripheral blood. Receptors were obtained from an older woman with COVID-19, enrolled during active disease.

This clone was found a few times. The chain joins TRBV3-1 (or the pseudogene TRBV3-2) to TRBJ1-4, with a possible D match to TRBD1 (5 bases). This CDR3 contains 16 residues. V dropped 1 base and J dropped 7 bases, with 16 bases sitting between them. Germline CDR1 is LGHDT and CDR2 is YNNKEL (reference sequence). The CDR3 is CASSQGRGVRGEKLFF. In DNA, the CDR3 is TGTGCCAGCAGCCAAGGGAGGGGAGTCCGGGGTGAAAAACTGTTTTTT.

The chain combines TRBV15 with TRBJ2-1; 9 nucleotides align to TRBD2. Germline values: CDR1 LNHNV, CDR2 YYDKDF (reference sequence). The CDR3 runs to 16 residues. V shed 1 base, J shed 6 bases, and the junction held 7 bases outside the gene matches. CDR3 region: CATSRAGAGGPNEQFF. The CDR3 region has the DNA TGTGCCACCAGCAGAGCAGGAGCGGGGGGCCCCAATGAGCAGTTCTTC.

The chain is built from TRBV11-3 and TRBJ2-5, with 8 bases identical to TRBD2. The CDR3 has 15 amino acids. Losses at the gene ends were 1 base for V and 5 bases for J; bases not matched to a gene: 6. Germline V gene lookup returns CDR1 SGHNT and CDR2 YENEEA. CDR3 DNA: TGTGCCAGCAGCTTAGCGGGGGGGCTCCTGGAGACCCAGTACTTC. Protein: CASSLAGGLLETQYF.

This rearrangement joins TRBV6-2 or TRBV6-3 to TRBJ1-1; tentatively, D is TRBD1 (5 bases). The germline V gene encodes CDR1 MNHEY and CDR2 SVGEGT. The CDR3 runs 15 residues. Trimming shortened V by 4 bases and J by 4 bases, and 16 bases separated the two germline ends. CDR3 in amino acids: CASSSRHGGGTEAFF. The CDR3 bases are TGTGCCAGCAGTTCCCGACATGGGGGGGGCACTGAAGCTTTCTTT.

The V call is TRBV12-3 or TRBV12-4, the J call TRBJ2-7, with D possibly TRBD2 on 5 matching bases. The CDR3 is made up of 13 amino acids. Between the trimmed V and J ends, which lost 4 bases and 3 bases, there was a span of 10 bases. The CDR3 DNA reads TGTGCCAGCAGTTCTTCAGCGGACTACGAGCAGTACTTC. It specifies CASSSSADYEQYF.

This rearrangement joins TRBV5-1 to TRBJ2-7; the D gene is possibly TRBD1 (7 bases). V gave up 7 bases and J gave up 2 bases, with 13 bases separating them. This CDR3 has 13 amino acids. Germline CDR1 is SGHRS and CDR2 is YFSETQ. The CDR3 DNA reads as TGCGCCAGCGGACAGGCGGGGCCCTACGAGCAGTACTTC. It specifies CASGQAGPYEQYF.

This clone was detected a few times. The chain links TRBV9 to TRBJ2-1; D possibly corresponds to TRBD2 (7 bases). V lost 6 bases, J lost 9 bases, and 16 bases lay in between. The CDR3 extends over 13 amino acids. The V gene's germline CDR1 is SGDLS and CDR2 YYNGEE. For the CDR3, the DNA is TGTGCCAGCAACAACCCGGGGGGCCTTGAGCAGTTCTTC. This sequence encodes CASNNPGGLEQFF.

The chain combines TRBV10-1 with TRBJ2-1, with 7 bases that match TRBD2. V shed 3 bases, J shed 4 bases, and the junction held 3 bases outside the gene matches. Per the germline V gene, CDR1 is WNHNN and CDR2 is SYGVQD (reference sequence). The CDR3 is 14 amino acids. In DNA, the CDR3 is TGCGCCAGCAGTGAAGGGACTAAATACAATGAGCAGTTCTTC. This translates into CASSEGTKYNEQFF.

Notes on this clone: This may arise from a read error, as a much more abundant clone is one base away. This sequence joins TRBV2 and TRBJ2-1; 13 bases are shared with TRBD2. This CDR3 spans 16 amino acids. V shed 3 bases, J shed 5 bases, and the junction held 4 bases outside the gene matches. Germline CDR1 reads SNHLY; CDR2 reads FYNNEI. The CDR3 is CASSDWTSGGHNEQFF. The CDR3 region has the DNA TGTGCCAGCAGTGATTGGACTAGCGGGGGCCACAATGAGCAGTTCTTC.

This rearrangement joins TRBV24-1 to TRBJ1-4; D unresolved. V was clipped by 8 bases and J by 7 bases, with 19 bases between them. Germline lookup yields CDR1 KGHDR and CDR2 SFDVKD. The CDR3 consists of 15 residues. The CDR3 sequence is CATTLIGEGSEKLFF. Here the CDR3 DNA reads TGTGCCACCACCCTCATCGGGGAGGGCAGTGAAAAACTGTTTTTT.

The V and J genes are TRBV16 and TRBJ1-1; no definite D call. The CDR3 spans 12 residues. Trimming stripped 2 bases from V and 3 bases from J, with 4 bases between. Germline loops: CDR1 KGHSY, CDR2 FQNENV. DNA for the CDR3: TGTGCCAGCAGCCAAGAGGACACTGAAGCTTTCTTT. Residues: CASSQEDTEAFF.

This chain connects TRBV19 to TRBJ1-5; D possibly corresponds to TRBD1 (6 bases). V dropped 8 bases and J dropped 0 bases, with 20 bases sitting between them. Germline lookup yields CDR1 LNHDA and CDR2 SQIVND (reference sequence). The CDR3 length is 17 residues. The CDR3 nucleotides read TGTGCCAGTGGGCTGAGGGCAGGGGCCGATAGCAATCAGCCCCAGCATTTT. It encodes CASGLRAGADSNQPQHF.

The V and J genes are TRBV7-8 and TRBJ2-1; TRBD2 agrees at 11 bases. The CDR3 contains 15 residues. With V trimmed by 6 bases and J by 7 bases, 8 bases remained unmatched. The germline V gene has CDR1 SGHVS and CDR2 FQNEAQ. CDR3 amino acids: CASSITGTSGNEQFF. The CDR3 DNA is TGTGCCAGCAGTATTACCGGGACTAGCGGTAATGAGCAGTTCTTC.

The rearrangement joins TRBV6-5 to TRBJ1-2; D gene unclear. Germline V gene sequence: CDR1 MNHEY, CDR2 SVGAGI. V lost 0 bases and J 6 bases, leaving 8 bases between the germline ends. The CDR3 spans 13 residues. CDR3 nucleotide sequence: TGTGCCAGCAGTTACTCGATGTCAGATGGCTACACCTTC. Translation gives CASSYSMSDGYTF.

This chain links TRBV7-9 with TRBJ1-1; D uncertain. The V gene's germline CDR1 is SEHNR and CDR2 FQNEAQ (reference sequence). The CDR3 covers 12 residues. V lost 11 bases and J lost 0, with 10 bases in between. For the CDR3, the DNA is TGTGCCTATTCGGAGTTGAACACTGAAGCTTTCTTT. Its translation is CAYSELNTEAFF. The full variable domain, with the rest looked up from reference TRBV7-9 and TRBJ1-1, is DTGVSQNPRHKITKRGQNVTFRCDPISEHNRLYWYRQTLGQGPEFLTYFQNEAQLEKSRLLSDRFSAERPKGSFSTLEIQRTEQGDSAMYLCAYSELNTEAFFGQGTRLTVV.

The rearrangement links TRBV19 to TRBJ2-2; a possible D gene is TRBD1 (5 bases). The germline V gene encodes CDR1 LNHDA and CDR2 SQIVND (reference sequence). This CDR3 is built from 14 residues. The CDR3 here is CATDSFANTGELFF. The CDR3 DNA sequence: TGTGCTACCGACAGTTTCGCGAACACCGGGGAGCTGTTTTTT.

This chain joins TRBV27 and TRBJ1-1, with a weak D call TRBD1 (6 bases). This CDR3 is 12 amino acids long. The germline gives CDR1 MNHEY, CDR2 SMNVEV (reference sequence). V shed 6 bases and J shed 1 base, with 6 bases lying between them. The CDR3 region is CASSRGNTEAFF. The CDR3 DNA reads as TGTGCCAGCAGCAGGGGGAACACTGAAGCTTTCTTT.

The chain employs TRBV4-1 and TRBJ2-7; no clear D gene. The CDR3 is 19 residues long. The germline gives CDR1 MGHRA, CDR2 YSYEKL. V was shortened by 1 base and J by 0 bases, with 22 bases between the two germline ends. This CDR3 is CASSQVLAAVYSSSYEQYF. The CDR3 DNA is TGCGCCAGCAGCCAAGTCTTGGCGGCGGTGTACTCGAGCTCCTACGAGCAGTACTTC.

The rearrangement uses TRBV27 and TRBJ2-3; 9 nucleotides line up with TRBD1. CDR1 is MNHEY and CDR2 is SMNVEV in the germline V gene (reference sequence). The ends lost 2 bases at V and 0 bases at J; junction bases unmatched: 3. This CDR3 is 16 amino acids long. CDR3 loop: CASSLEQGASTDTQYF. In DNA, the CDR3 is TGTGCCAGCAGTTTAGAACAGGGGGCGAGCACAGATACGCAGTATTTT.

The CDR3 DNA reads as TGTGCCAGTAGTTCGGCGGGGGAGAACACCGGGGAGCTGTTTTTT. It codes for CASSSAGENTGELFF. V is TRBV19 and J is TRBJ2-2; 7 positions agree with TRBD2. Germline V gives CDR1 LNHDA, CDR2 SQIVND (reference sequence). Losses at the gene ends were 5 bases for V and 1 base for J; bases not matched to a gene: 4. The CDR3 length is 15 residues.

The chain recombines TRBV4-2 with TRBJ1-2; 9 nucleotides line up with TRBD1. The V gene's germline CDR1 is LGHNA and CDR2 YNFKEQ. V was pared by 3 bases and J by 3 bases, with 14 bases of the junction left unmatched. This CDR3 comprises 18 residues. CDR3 DNA sequence: TGTGCCAGCAGCCATCCTATGACAGGGGGACTTGGGGACTATGGCTACACCTTC. This translates into CASSHPMTGGLGDYGYTF.

V gene TRBV10-2 combines with J gene TRBJ1-2; TRBD1 matches 7 bases. V shed 3 bases, J shed 2 bases, and the junction held 0 bases outside the gene matches. The CDR3 has 13 amino acids. Germline CDR1 and CDR2: WSHSY and SAAADI. The CDR3 is CASSEQGNYGYTF. CDR3 bases: TGCGCCAGCAGTGAACAGGGGAACTATGGCTACACCTTC.

Only one count was recorded for this clone. The chain has TRBV24-1 and TRBJ1-1, with 7 bases aligning to TRBD1. Germline CDR1 reads KGHDR; CDR2 reads SFDVKD. The CDR3 length is 13 residues. With V trimmed by 4 bases and J by 7 bases, 5 bases remained unmatched. The CDR3 loop is CATSDTGQLEAFF. CDR3 in DNA: TGTGCCACCAGTGACACGGGACAGCTTGAAGCTTTCTTT.

CDR3 DNA: TGTGCCAGCAGCGTACATTCGGAGGAGACCCAGTACTTC. This sequence encodes CASSVHSEETQYF. This sequence joins TRBV9 and TRBJ2-5; no clear D. Germline CDR1 reads SGDLS; CDR2 reads YYNGEE. The CDR3 extends over 13 amino acids. Deletions cut 1 base from V and 5 bases from J, with 9 bases between.

The chain recombines TRBV20-1 with TRBJ1-3; TRBD1 agrees at 9 bases. The CDR3 is made up of 15 amino acids. Germline lookup yields CDR1 DFQATT and CDR2 SNEGSKA (reference sequence). V shed 3 bases and J 3 bases; nucleotides not matched to a gene: 6. This CDR3 reads CSASDDRGDGNTIYF. The DNA for the CDR3 is TGCAGTGCTAGTGACGACAGGGGGGATGGAAACACCATATATTTT.